This T cell receptor (beta chain) was sequenced for a study of blood T cell repertoires in COVID-19. Original methodology: Amplifying reference gene primers gave estimates of nucleated cell counts. Repertoires were generated with immunoSEQ multiplex PCR, while TCRdb's copy carries only in-frame clones and drops some. For V, J and clone size, that table is used; D and trimming come from the DNA. The repertoire has 150,000 to 200,000 clones, 80% to 90% of them found once; the top ten carry under 2.5%. With 6 bases clipped from V and 7 bases from J, the junction kept 7 bases outside the gene matches. The germline gives CDR1 MNHEY, CDR2 SMNVEV (reference sequence). CDR3 length equals 16 residues.

The sequencing input was peripheral blood. The rearrangement links TRBV27 to TRBJ1-6, with 12 bases identical to TRBD1. This sequence was found in a man aged 65 to 85 with active or convalescent COVID-19. This CDR3 is CASSQGTGGANSPLHF. In nucleotides, the CDR3 is TGTGCCAGCAGCCAAGGGACAGGGGGCGCAAATTCACCCCTCCACTTT.